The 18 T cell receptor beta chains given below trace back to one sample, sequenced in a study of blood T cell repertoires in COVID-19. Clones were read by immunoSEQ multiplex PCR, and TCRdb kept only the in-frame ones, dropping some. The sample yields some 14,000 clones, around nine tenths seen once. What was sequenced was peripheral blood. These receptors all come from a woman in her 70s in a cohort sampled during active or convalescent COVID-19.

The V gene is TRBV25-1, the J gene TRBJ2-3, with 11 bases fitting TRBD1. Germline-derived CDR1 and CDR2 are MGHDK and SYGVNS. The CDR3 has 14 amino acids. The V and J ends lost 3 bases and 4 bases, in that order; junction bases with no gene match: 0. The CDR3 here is CASSEGQGADTQYF. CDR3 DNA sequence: TGTGCCAGCAGTGAGGGACAGGGGGCAGATACGCAGTATTTT. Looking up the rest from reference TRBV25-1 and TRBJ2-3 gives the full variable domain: EADIYQTPRYLVIGTGKKITLECSQTMGHDKMYWYQQDPGMELHLIHYSYGVNSTEKGDLSSESTVSRIRTEHFPLTLESARPSHTSQYLCASSEGQGADTQYFGPGTRLTVL.

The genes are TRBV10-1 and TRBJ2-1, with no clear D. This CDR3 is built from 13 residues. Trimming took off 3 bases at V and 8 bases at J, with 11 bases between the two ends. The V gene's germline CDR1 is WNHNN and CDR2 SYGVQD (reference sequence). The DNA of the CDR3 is TGCGCCAGCAGTGAATGGCGGCACGATGAGCAGTTCTTC. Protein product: CASSEWRHDEQFF.

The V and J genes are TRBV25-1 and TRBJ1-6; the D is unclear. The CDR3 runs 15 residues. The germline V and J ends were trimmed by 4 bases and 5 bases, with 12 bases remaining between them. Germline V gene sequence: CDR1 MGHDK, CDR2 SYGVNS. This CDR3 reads CASSASRGNNSPLHF. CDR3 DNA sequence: TGTGCCAGCAGTGCCTCCCGGGGAAATAATTCACCCCTCCACTTT.

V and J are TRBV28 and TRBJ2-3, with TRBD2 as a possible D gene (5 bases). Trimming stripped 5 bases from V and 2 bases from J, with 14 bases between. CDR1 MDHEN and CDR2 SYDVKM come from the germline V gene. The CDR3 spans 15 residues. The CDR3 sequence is CASSLESGVTDTQYF. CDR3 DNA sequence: TGTGCCAGCAGTCTAGAGAGCGGAGTCACAGATACGCAGTATTTT.

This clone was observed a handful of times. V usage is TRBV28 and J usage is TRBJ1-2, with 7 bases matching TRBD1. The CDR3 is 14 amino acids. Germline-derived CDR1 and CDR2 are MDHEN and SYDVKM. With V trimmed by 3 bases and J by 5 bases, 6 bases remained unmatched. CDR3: CASSFRDRRYGYTF. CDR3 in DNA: TGTGCCAGCAGTTTTCGGGACAGACGATATGGCTACACCTTC.

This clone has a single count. CDR3 bases: TGTGCCAGTAGTATTTTACAGGCCGTCCGGAACACTGAAGCTTTCTTT. Amino acids: CASSILQAVRNTEAFF. V gene TRBV19 combines with J gene TRBJ1-1, with D perhaps matching TRBD1 (5 bases). CDR1 and CDR2 from the germline V gene are LNHDA and SQIVND (reference sequence). Trimming removed 3 bases from V and 1 base from J, with 15 bases in between. The CDR3 extends over 16 amino acids.

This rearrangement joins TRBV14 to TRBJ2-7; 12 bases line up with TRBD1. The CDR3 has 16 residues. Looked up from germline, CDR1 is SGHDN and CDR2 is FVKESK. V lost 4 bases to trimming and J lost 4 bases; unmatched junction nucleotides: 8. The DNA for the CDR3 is TGTGCCAGCAGCCGAGCCGGGACAGGGGGCAGGTACGAGCAGTACTTC. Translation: CASSRAGTGGRYEQYF.

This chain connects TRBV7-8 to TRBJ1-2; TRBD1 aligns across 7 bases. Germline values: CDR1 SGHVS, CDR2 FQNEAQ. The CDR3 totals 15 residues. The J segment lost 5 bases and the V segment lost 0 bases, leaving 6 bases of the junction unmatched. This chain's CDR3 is CASSLAEGTDYGYTF. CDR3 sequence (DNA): TGTGCCAGCAGCTTAGCGGAGGGGACAGATTATGGCTACACCTTC.

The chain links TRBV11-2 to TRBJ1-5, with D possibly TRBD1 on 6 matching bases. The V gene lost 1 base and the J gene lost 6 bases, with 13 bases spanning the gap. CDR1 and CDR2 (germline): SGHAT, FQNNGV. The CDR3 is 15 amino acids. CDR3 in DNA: TGTGCCAGCAGCTTAGGTACAGGGAGATTTCAGCCCCAGCATTTT. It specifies CASSLGTGRFQPQHF.

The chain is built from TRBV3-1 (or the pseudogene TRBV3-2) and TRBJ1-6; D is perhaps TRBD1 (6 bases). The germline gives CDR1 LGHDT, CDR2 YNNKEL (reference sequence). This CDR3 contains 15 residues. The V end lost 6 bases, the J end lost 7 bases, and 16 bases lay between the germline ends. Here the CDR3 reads CASRGGRTRNSPLHF. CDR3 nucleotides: TGTGCCAGCAGAGGGGGTCGGACGAGAAATTCACCCCTCCACTTT.

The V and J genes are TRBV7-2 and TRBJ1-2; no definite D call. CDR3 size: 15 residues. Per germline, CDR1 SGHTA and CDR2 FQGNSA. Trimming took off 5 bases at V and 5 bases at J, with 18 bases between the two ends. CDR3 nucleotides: TGTGCCAGCAGCCCCGGTTCCCAGCGGCCATATGGCTACACCTTC. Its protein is CASSPGSQRPYGYTF.

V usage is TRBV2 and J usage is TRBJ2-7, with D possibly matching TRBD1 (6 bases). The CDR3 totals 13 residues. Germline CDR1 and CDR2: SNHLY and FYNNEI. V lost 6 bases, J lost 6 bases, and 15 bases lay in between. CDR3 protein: CASRQTGLSEQYF. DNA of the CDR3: TGTGCCAGCAGGCAAACAGGGCTGAGCGAGCAGTACTTC.

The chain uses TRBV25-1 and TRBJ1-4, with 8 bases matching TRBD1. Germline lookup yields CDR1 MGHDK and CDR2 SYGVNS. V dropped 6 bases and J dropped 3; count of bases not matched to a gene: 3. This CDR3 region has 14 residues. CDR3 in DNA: TGTGCCAGCAGCCCCAGGGGGCCTAATGAAAAACTGTTTTTT. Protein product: CASSPRGPNEKLFF.

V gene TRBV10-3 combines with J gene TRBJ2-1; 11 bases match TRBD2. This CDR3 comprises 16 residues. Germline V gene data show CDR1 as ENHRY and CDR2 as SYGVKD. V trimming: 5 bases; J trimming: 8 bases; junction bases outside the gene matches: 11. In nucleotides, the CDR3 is TGTGCCATCAGTTTTGCTAGCGGGGGGTTCGCGGATGAGCAGTTCTTC. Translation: CAISFASGGFADEQFF.

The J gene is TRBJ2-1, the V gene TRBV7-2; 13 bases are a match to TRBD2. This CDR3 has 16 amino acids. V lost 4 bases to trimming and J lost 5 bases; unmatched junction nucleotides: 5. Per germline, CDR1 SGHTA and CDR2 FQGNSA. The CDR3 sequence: CASSSMGLAGNNEQFF. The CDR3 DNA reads TGTGCCAGCAGCTCGATGGGACTAGCGGGGAACAATGAGCAGTTCTTC.

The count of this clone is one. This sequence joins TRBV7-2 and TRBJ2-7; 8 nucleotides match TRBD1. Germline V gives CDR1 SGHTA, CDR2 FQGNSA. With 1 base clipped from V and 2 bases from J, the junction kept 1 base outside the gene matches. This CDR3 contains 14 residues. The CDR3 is CASSLVQGAYEQYF. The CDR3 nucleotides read TGTGCCAGCAGCTTAGTACAGGGGGCCTACGAGCAGTACTTC.

The CDR3 DNA reads TGTGCCAGCAGCTCGAGGACAGGGCCCTGGGGCACTGAAGCTTTCTTT. This encodes CASSSRTGPWGTEAFF. The chain recombines TRBV7-8 with TRBJ1-1; 8 bases align to TRBD1. In germline, CDR1 is SGHVS, CDR2 FQNEAQ. With 4 bases clipped from V and 4 bases from J, the junction kept 11 bases outside the gene matches. The CDR3 covers 16 residues.

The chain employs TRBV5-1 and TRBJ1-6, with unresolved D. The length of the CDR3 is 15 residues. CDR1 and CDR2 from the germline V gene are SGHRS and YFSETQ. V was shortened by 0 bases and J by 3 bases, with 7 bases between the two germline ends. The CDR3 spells CASSLEAIYNSPLHF. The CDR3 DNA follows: TGCGCCAGCAGCTTGGAAGCGATCTATAATTCACCCCTCCACTTT.